Listed here are 17 T cell receptor beta chains from one sample, sequenced in a study of T cell responses to AZD1222 COVID-19 vaccine. The method was immunoSEQ multiplex PCR; TCRdb's version includes in-frame clones alone and lacks a portion of them. The repertoire has 100,000 to 150,000 clones, around nine tenths of them found once; the top ten carry over 1.5%. Sample: peripheral blood, taken on day 0 of AZD1222 vaccination. These receptors all come from an adult in good health.

The chain recombines TRBV19 with TRBJ1-2; no definite D call. Between the trimmed V and J ends, which lost 1 base and 0 bases, there was a span of 9 bases. The CDR3 is 15 amino acids. In germline, CDR1 is LNHDA, CDR2 SQIVND (reference sequence). The CDR3 sequence: CASSIGTQPNYGYTF. The CDR3 DNA is TGTGCCAGTAGTATAGGGACTCAGCCTAACTATGGCTACACCTTC.

This chain uses TRBV9 with TRBJ1-6, with a possible D match to TRBD1 (5 bases). With 0 bases removed from V and 5 bases from J, the gap between germline ends came to 9 bases. CDR3 length: 15 amino acids. Germline V gene data show CDR1 as SGDLS and CDR2 as YYNGEE. The CDR3 spells CASSVVGLDNSPLHF. CDR3 DNA sequence: TGTGCCAGCAGCGTAGTGGGACTGGATAATTCACCCCTCCACTTT.

The chain couples TRBV2 to TRBJ2-5; weak D call: TRBD2 (6 bases). V was trimmed by 8 bases and J by 0 bases, leaving 19 bases between them. The CDR3 contains 16 residues. Germline V gene sequence: CDR1 SNHLY, CDR2 FYNNEI. CDR3 DNA sequence: TGTGCCAGCTCGGGTAGCGGACATATATACCAAGAGACCCAGTACTTC. As protein: CASSGSGHIYQETQYF.

The chain has TRBV5-5 and TRBJ2-7; TRBD1 matches at 9 bases. Germline V gives CDR1 SGHKS, CDR2 YYEKEE (reference sequence). With 3 bases clipped from V and 0 bases from J, the junction kept 4 bases outside the gene matches. The CDR3 runs 15 residues. Here the CDR3 reads CASSSWTGASYEQYF. In nucleotides, the CDR3 is TGTGCCAGCAGCTCCTGGACAGGGGCCTCCTACGAGCAGTACTTC. Full variable domain (missing parts from reference TRBV5-5 and TRBJ2-7): DAGVTQSPTHLIKTRGQQVTLRCSPISGHKSVSWYQQVLGQGPQFIFQYYEKEERGRGNFPDRFSARQFPNYSSELNVNALLLGDSALYLCASSSWTGASYEQYFGPGTRLTVT.

The chain links TRBV7-9 to TRBJ2-7; D remains unclear. V lost 2 bases, J lost 0 bases, and 5 bases lay in between. The CDR3 contains 13 residues. The V gene's germline CDR1 is SEHNR and CDR2 FQNEAQ (reference sequence). CDR3 coding DNA: TGTGCCAGCAGCTTACCCAGCTCCTACGAGCAGTACTTC. This codes for CASSLPSSYEQYF.

The chain carries TRBV7-9 and TRBJ2-7, with 7 positions matching TRBD1. V lost 5 bases to trimming and J lost 0 bases; unmatched junction nucleotides: 10. Germline CDR1 SEHNR, CDR2 FQNEAQ (reference sequence). CDR3 length: 16 amino acids. Here the CDR3 DNA reads TGTGCCAGCAGCCACCAGACAGGGCCCTCCTCCTACGAGCAGTACTTC. This encodes CASSHQTGPSSYEQYF.

The V gene is TRBV24-1, the J gene TRBJ2-1; 12 bases align to TRBD2. Germline V gene sequence: CDR1 KGHDR, CDR2 SFDVKD. Trimming took 4 bases from V and 8 from J; bases not matched to a gene: 8. This CDR3 has 16 amino acids. The CDR3 spells CATSDPTSGRFDEQFF. The CDR3 DNA reads TGTGCCACCAGTGACCCAACTAGCGGGAGGTTCGATGAGCAGTTCTTC.

V gene TRBV5-1 combines with J gene TRBJ1-3; the match to TRBD1 covers 7 bases. Germline CDR1 and CDR2: SGHRS and YFSETQ. CDR3 length: 15 residues. V gave up 4 bases and J gave up 0 bases; unmatched junction bases: 4. The CDR3 bases are TGCGCCAGCAGCGGGGGGGACAGCTCTGGAAACACCATATATTTT. Amino acids: CASSGGDSSGNTIYF.

This clone was recorded once. The V call is TRBV11-3, the J call TRBJ1-4; TRBD1 agrees at 8 bases. The CDR3 runs 14 residues. The germline CDR1 and CDR2 sequences are SGHNT and YENEEA. J gave up 11 bases and V 8 bases, and 13 bases lay outside the gene matches. CDR3 sequence: CASGTGGGGEKLFF. CDR3 in DNA: TGTGCCAGCGGAACAGGGGGAGGCGGGGAGAAACTGTTTTTT. Drawing the rest from reference TRBV11-3 and TRBJ1-4, the complete variable domain is EAGVVQSPRYKIIEKKQPVAFWCNPISGHNTLYWYLQNLGQGPELLIRYENEEAVDDSQLPKDRFSAERLKGVDSTLKIQPAELGDSAVYLCASGTGGGGEKLFFGSGTQLSVL.

V usage is TRBV19 and J usage is TRBJ2-2; TRBD1 matches 8 bases. Germline-derived CDR1 and CDR2 are LNHDA and SQIVND (reference sequence). V lost 7 bases and J lost 7; bases outside the gene matches: 11. The CDR3 is 15 amino acids. The DNA for the CDR3 is TGTGCCAGTAAGCGGCAGGGGGCTCGTGTCGGGGAGCTGTTTTTT. Translating gives CASKRQGARVGELFF.

V is TRBV19 and J is TRBJ1-5; D is undetermined. The CDR3 totals 12 residues. Germline V gene data show CDR1 as LNHDA and CDR2 as SQIVND (reference sequence). Between the trimmed V and J ends, which lost 6 bases and 7 bases, there was a span of 10 bases. The CDR3 loop is CASSFLVQPQHF. The CDR3 DNA is TGTGCCAGTAGCTTCCTGGTACAGCCCCAGCATTTT.

This chain joins TRBV24-1 and TRBJ1-2, with D possibly TRBD1 on 6 matching bases. The CDR3 is 16 amino acids. Trimming pared 4 bases from V and 8 bases from J, leaving 22 bases between. Looked up from germline, CDR1 is KGHDR and CDR2 is SFDVKD. In DNA form, the CDR3 reads TGTGCCACCAGTGACTCTCCGGGGGCACCCCAAGAGGGCTACACCTTC. This codes for CATSDSPGAPQEGYTF.

The gene calls are TRBV7-9 and TRBJ1-1, with a weak D call TRBD1 (6 bases). The CDR3 spans 16 residues. Trimming left V 6 bases short and J 0 bases short, with 17 bases between. CDR1 and CDR2 (germline): SEHNR, FQNEAQ (reference sequence). For the CDR3, the DNA is TGTGCCAGCAGGACCCGGGGGGCGGTTATGAACACTGAAGCTTTCTTT. It translates to CASRTRGAVMNTEAFF.

This rearrangement joins TRBV5-6 to TRBJ1-1, with a weak D call TRBD1 (6 bases). Trimming removed 4 bases from V and 4 bases from J, with 14 bases in between. The germline V gene encodes CDR1 SGHDT and CDR2 YYEEEE. The CDR3 has 14 residues. Written as DNA, the CDR3 is TGTGCCAGCAGCCCTCATGAGGGGGGCACTGAAGCTTTCTTT. Translation gives CASSPHEGGTEAFF. Full variable domain (remainder filled in from reference TRBV5-6 and TRBJ1-1): DAGVTQSPTHLIKTRGQQVTLRCSPKSGHDTVSWYQQALGQGPQFIFQYYEEEERQRGNFPDRFSGHQFPNYSSELNVNALLLGDSALYLCASSPHEGGTEAFFGQGTRLTVV.

V is TRBV5-4 and J is TRBJ2-2; 15 bases map to TRBD2. The CDR3 extends over 18 amino acids. Trimming cost V 3 bases and J 4 bases; bases outside gene matches: 7. Germline V gene lookup returns CDR1 SGHNT and CDR2 YYREEE (reference sequence). DNA of the CDR3: TGTGCCAGCAGCTCGGGACTAGCGGGGGGAGGACTCACCGGGGAGCTGTTTTTT. Translating gives CASSSGLAGGGLTGELFF.

This chain connects TRBV6-6 to TRBJ1-1; D gene ambiguous. The CDR3 has 14 amino acids. Looked up from germline, CDR1 is MNHNY and CDR2 is SVGAGI (reference sequence). V shed 2 bases and J shed 5 bases, with 12 bases lying between them. The CDR3 DNA sequence: TGTGCCAGCAGTTACCTCCGGGAGGGTACTGAAGCTTTCTTT. This gives the protein CASSYLREGTEAFF.

The chain combines TRBV11-3 with TRBJ2-2; TRBD1 is a possible D gene (5 bases). The CDR3 is 12 amino acids. The germline gives CDR1 SGHNT, CDR2 YENEEA. V was cut by 7 bases and J by 3 bases, with 6 bases left in between. In DNA, the CDR3 is TGTGCCAGCACAGGGTACACCGGGGAGCTGTTTTTT. Translation gives CASTGYTGELFF.